The rows below give T cell receptor beta chains drawn from one sample of a study of human T cells and chemical hapten exposure. One entry per CDR3 protein results from TCRdb running MiXCR on the RACE reads. The data contain about 57,000 distinct CDR3 sequences, approximately 8.6% of them singletons. The material sequenced was whole blood, taken in connection with sensitization to the hapten diphenylcyclopropenone (DPC). These receptors all stem from a woman in her forties with alopecia areata. Some clones in this sample may be carry-over from other donors' samples. Each CDR3 is given with its conserved first and last residue. Where a row states a size, it is once, few, many or the class of an expanded clone; other rows omit it.

clone size,V gene,CDR3 protein
many,TRBV20-1,CSARGGRDRGFSQYF
many,TRBV30,CAWATSGGTDTQYF
NA,TRBV11-3,CASSYPGTPYNEQFF
medium-sized,TRBV6-1,CASKTGEAGELFF
NA,TRBV27,CASSLAGIGEKLFF
many,TRBV7-6,CASTPGGSSYNEQFF
few,TRBV4-2,CASSQDLTSGGVLTKNIQYF
NA,TRBV7-9,CASSLRDKETQYF
once,TRBV30,CAWSLEQDKPLHF
many,TRBV3-1,CASSRTFGTGELFF
few,TRBV5-1,CASSWTGGKSHEQYF
many,TRBV2,CASSDRFGNQPQHF
many,TRBV28,CASSAPGQGLNGAKNIQYF
NA,TRBV15,CATSRVQGSADTQYF
many,TRBV30,CAWSELHYEQYF
many,TRBV14,CASSQVLTPSGQYF
many,TRBV5-1,CASSLLDRGIYEQYF
NA,TRBV10-3,CAISERQGPNTGELFF
NA,TRBV28,CATIKQGANGELFF
many,TRBV5-1,CASSLGDRFQETQYF
many,TRBV20-1,CSATPGTWDTGELFF
many,TRBV5-1,CASSLTARISMNTEAFF
many,TRBV4-3,CASSQDSYGYTF
NA,TRBV7-9,CASSQAPQARTGELFF
many,TRBV4-1,CASSQVNQGAYSNQPQHF
NA,TRBV5-5,CASSRQYEQYF